This entry lists 2 T cell receptor beta chains sequenced from one sample in a study of blood T cell repertoires in COVID-19 (dated by TCRdb to about 2020). The library was made by the immunoSEQ multiplex PCR assay. The table was pulled from immuneACCESS by TCRdb, which kept in-frame rearrangements only. Such tables lose some clones; where checked, under half of the loss comes from unresolved V genes, and the rest has no known cause. For this sample the table gives about 63,000 clones, of which around 84% were detected only once. The ten largest clones take up 12% of the sample. Source material: peripheral blood. Receptors originate from a human donor in a cohort sampled during active COVID-19.

The chain employs TRBV28 and TRBJ1-2; a weak D match, TRBD1 (5 bases). Germline CDR1 MDHEN, CDR2 SYDVKM. There are 13 residues in the CDR3. The V end was cut by 2 bases, the J end by 13 bases, with 17 bases between. CDR3 residues: CASSLSIGGSSTF. CDR3 in DNA: TGTGCCAGCAGTTTAAGTATCGGGGGATCTTCCACCTTC.

This CDR3 is CASSTGTSANTGELFF. CDR3 DNA sequence: TGTGCCAGCAGTACAGGTACATCGGCGAACACCGGGGAGCTGTTTTTT. The chain has TRBV6-2 or TRBV6-3 and TRBJ2-2, with D tentatively TRBD1 (5 bases). Germline loops: CDR1 MNHEY, CDR2 SVGEGT. Trimming took 5 bases from V and 0 from J, leaving 13 bases between them. This CDR3 is 16 amino acids long.